Here is one T cell receptor beta chain with its context. The sample carries other DNA sequences with the same CDR3. These data come from a study of shared clonotypes between healthy human individuals. Those who donated, Caucasian adults without exception, all lived in Nashville, Tennessee. This table comes from immunoSEQ multiplex PCR, and its TCRdb copy is limited to in-frame clones, with some not included. This sample has roughly 500,000 clones, with about 95% found just once. CDR1 KGHSH and CDR2 LQKENI come from the germline V gene. The CDR3 totals 13 residues. Between the trimmed V and J ends, which lost 0 bases and 0 bases, there was a span of 3 bases.

This TCR was sampled from a woman aged 25 to 39 in good health. The chain recombines TRBV18 with TRBJ2-7, with D unclear. Material for sequencing was naive CD4+ T cells sorted from blood. As to subset: CD45RA+ positively selected. CDR3 DNA sequence: TGTGCCAGCTCACCACCAGTCTCCTACGAGCAGTACTTC. Its translation: CASSPPVSYEQYF.